This T cell receptor (beta chain) is drawn from a study of CD8+ T cells in alopecia areata. A few counts support this clone. What it binds is unknown. It was from PBMCs that CD4+ and CD8+ T cells were sorted. Overall study results and limits: Scalp repertoires also include resident alphabeta T cells from normal skin. Between patients, shared TCR sequences were less clear than in mice. This was possibly due in part to HLA diversity in the patient population. In lesional scalp, particularly from alopecia totalis/universalis, clonality was higher than in normal scalp.

Investigators isolated RNA and reverse transcribed it into cDNA to act as the sequencing template. Measured with immunoSEQ multiplex PCR; TCRdb has only the in-frame clones, and not every one. The sample has about 110,000 clones; 55% to 75% are singletons. This TCR was sampled from a human donor in good health. The sequenced material came from CD8+ T cells sorted from blood.

The CDR3: CASSSPSIQYF. The CDR3 region has the DNA TGTGCCAGCAGTTCCCCGAGTATTCAGTACTTC. The chain uses TRBV28 and TRBJ2-4; the D is unclear. Germline V gene lookup returns CDR1 MDHEN and CDR2 SYDVKM. The CDR3 is 11 amino acids. Deletions cut 4 bases from V and 10 bases from J, with 8 bases between. The full variable domain, its missing parts supplied by reference TRBV28 and TRBJ2-4, is DVKVTQSSRYLVKRTGEKVFLECVQDMDHENMFWYRQDPGLGLRLIYFSYDVKMKEKGDIPEGYSVSREKKERFSLILESASTNQTSMYLCASSSPSIQYFGAGTRLSVL.